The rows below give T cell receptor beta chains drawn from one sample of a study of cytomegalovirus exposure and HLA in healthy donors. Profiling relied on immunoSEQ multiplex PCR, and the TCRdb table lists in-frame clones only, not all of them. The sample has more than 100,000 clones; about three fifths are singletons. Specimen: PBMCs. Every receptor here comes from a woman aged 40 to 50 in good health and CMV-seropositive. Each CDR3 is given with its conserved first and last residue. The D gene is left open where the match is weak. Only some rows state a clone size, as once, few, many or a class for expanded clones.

CDR3: CASSLGRGDQPQHF
DNA: TGTGCCAGCAGCTTGGGCAGGGGAGATCAGCCCCAGCATTTT
size: few
V: TRBV5-6
D: NA
J: TRBJ1-5

CDR3: CASSPSSGVGYGYTF
DNA: TGTGCCAGCAGTCCTTCATCGGGGGTCGGCTATGGCTACACCTTC
size: NA
V: TRBV27
D: NA
J: TRBJ1-2

CDR3: CASSPVPLTGPSSYEQYF
DNA: TGTGCCAGCTCACCAGTTCCATTGACAGGACCCAGCTCCTACGAGCAGTACTTC
size: once
V: TRBV18
D: NA
J: TRBJ2-7

CDR3: CASSLVRGAGHEQYF
DNA: TGCGCCAGCAGCTTGGTACGGGGCGCGGGGCACGAGCAGTACTTC
size: few
V: TRBV5-1
D: NA
J: TRBJ2-7

CDR3: CASRPGQGNQPQHF
DNA: TGTGCCAGTAGACCGGGACAGGGCAATCAGCCCCAGCATTTT
size: few
V: TRBV19
D: TRBD1
J: TRBJ1-5

CDR3: CASSPGLDLNEQFF
DNA: TGTGCCAGCAGCCCGGGACTAGACCTTAATGAGCAGTTCTTC
size: NA
V: TRBV7-9
D: TRBD2
J: TRBJ2-1

CDR3: CASSLGFQGADSEKLFF
DNA: TGCGCCAGCAGCTTGGGATTTCAGGGGGCAGATTCGGAAAAACTGTTTTTT
size: NA
V: TRBV5-1
D: TRBD1
J: TRBJ1-4

CDR3: CASSFEGSGNTIYF
DNA: TGTGCCAGCAGCTTTGAGGGCTCTGGAAACACCATATATTTT
size: NA
V: TRBV5-4
D: NA
J: TRBJ1-3

CDR3: CASSYSRSPPIQYF
DNA: TGTGCCAGCAGTTACTCGAGGAGCCCCCCCATTCAGTACTTC
size: NA
V: TRBV6-5
D: NA
J: TRBJ2-4

CDR3: CASSLDREGDEQYF
DNA: TGTGCCAGCAGCTTGGACAGGGAGGGCGACGAGCAGTACTTC
size: NA
V: TRBV5-6
D: NA
J: TRBJ2-7

CDR3: CASSQERSTDTQYF
DNA: TGTGCCAGCAGCCAAGAACGGAGCACAGATACGCAGTATTTT
size: NA
V: TRBV4-2
D: NA
J: TRBJ2-3

CDR3: CATPVPLPGQGGETQYF
DNA: TGTGCCACCCCTGTACCCCTTCCGGGACAGGGAGGGGAGACCCAGTACTTC
size: NA
V: TRBV9
D: TRBD1
J: TRBJ2-5

CDR3: CASSLVLAGTYNEQFF
DNA: TGTGCCAGCAGCTTGGTACTAGCGGGGACCTACAATGAGCAGTTCTTC
size: NA
V: TRBV5-4
D: TRBD2
J: TRBJ2-1

CDR3: CASRRSADTQYF
DNA: TGTGCCAGCAGGAGGTCGGCAGATACGCAGTATTTT
size: few
V: TRBV19
D: NA
J: TRBJ2-3

CDR3: CAISETGDYGYTF
DNA: TGTGCCATCAGTGAGACAGGGGACTATGGCTACACCTTC
size: few
V: TRBV10-3
D: TRBD1
J: TRBJ1-2

CDR3: CASSLWTSGSDEQYF
DNA: TGTGCCAGCAGCTTGTGGACTAGCGGGAGCGACGAGCAGTACTTC
size: NA
V: TRBV5-6
D: TRBD2
J: TRBJ2-7

CDR3: CASSSLAGGTDTQYF
DNA: TGTGCCAGCAGCTCCCTAGCGGGGGGTACAGATACGCAGTATTTT
size: once
V: TRBV2
D: TRBD2
J: TRBJ2-3

CDR3: CASSDHRLSYEQYF
DNA: TGTGCCAGCAGTGATCACAGGCTCTCCTACGAGCAGTACTTC
size: NA
V: TRBV25-1
D: NA
J: TRBJ2-7

CDR3: CASSFTVNTEAFF
DNA: TGTGCCAGCAGCTTCACGGTGAACACTGAAGCTTTCTTT
size: NA
V: TRBV7-9
D: NA
J: TRBJ1-1

CDR3: CAIGQGSLGYTF
DNA: TGTGCCATCGGACAGGGCTCCCTTGGCTACACCTTC
size: NA
V: TRBV10-3
D: TRBD1
J: TRBJ1-2

CDR3: CASSQARDRYTEAFF
DNA: TGTGCCAGCTCGCAGGCCAGGGATCGGTACACTGAAGCTTTCTTT
size: NA
V: TRBV18
D: NA
J: TRBJ1-1

CDR3: CASSIFSTVENTEAFF
DNA: TGTGCCAGTAGTATCTTTTCGACAGTCGAGAACACTGAAGCTTTCTTT
size: few
V: TRBV19
D: NA
J: TRBJ1-1

CDR3: CASSQGRGTEAFF
DNA: TGTGCCAGCAGCCAGGGGCGTGGGACTGAAGCTTTCTTT
size: NA
V: TRBV6-1
D: NA
J: TRBJ1-1

CDR3: CASARDSETGELFF
DNA: TGTGCCAGCGCCCGGGACAGTGAGACCGGGGAGCTGTTTTTT
size: NA
V: TRBV6-4
D: TRBD1
J: TRBJ2-2

CDR3: CASSSGQGGTEAFF
DNA: TGTGCCAGCAGCTCTGGACAGGGAGGCACTGAAGCTTTCTTT
size: NA
V: TRBV11-3
D: TRBD1
J: TRBJ1-1

CDR3: CASLRGQLTDTQYF
DNA: TGTGCCAGCCTCCGGGGACAGCTCACAGATACGCAGTATTTT
size: NA
V: TRBV13
D: TRBD1
J: TRBJ2-3

CDR3: CASSGTSGSADTQYF
DNA: TGTGCCAGCAGCGGAACTAGCGGGAGCGCAGATACGCAGTATTTT
size: NA
V: TRBV9
D: TRBD2
J: TRBJ2-3

CDR3: CASSLGSGGPETQYF
DNA: TGTGCCAGCAGCTTGGGGTCGGGGGGTCCAGAGACCCAGTACTTC
size: few
V: TRBV5-6
D: TRBD2
J: TRBJ2-5

CDR3: CASSLMAGTEGQPQHF
DNA: TGTGCCAGCAGTTTAATGGCTGGGACGGAGGGTCAGCCCCAGCATTTT
size: NA
V: TRBV27
D: NA
J: TRBJ1-5

CDR3: CASSQGEGTFTGELFF
DNA: TGTGCCAGCAGCCAAGGGGAGGGGACTTTCACCGGGGAGCTGTTTTTT
size: NA
V: TRBV4-2
D: TRBD2
J: TRBJ2-2

CDR3: CSVERRGWGGSTFSGNTIYF
DNA: TGCAGCGTTGAAAGAAGAGGGTGGGGAGGGTCCACCTTCTCTGGAAACACCATATATTTT
size: NA
V: TRBV29-1
D: NA
J: TRBJ1-3

CDR3: CASSGAGSIDEQYF
DNA: TGTGCCAGCAGCGGCGCGGGGAGCATAGACGAGCAGTACTTC
size: once
V: TRBV25-1
D: NA
J: TRBJ2-7